Below are 18 T cell receptor beta chains sequenced from a single sample in a study of a mutant IDH1 vaccine in newly diagnosed glioma. These receptors' targets are unknown. The assay was immunoSEQ multiplex PCR, and TCRdb's table has in-frame clones only and misses some. Of 45,000 to 65,000 clones in the sample, 81% are singletons; the top ten hold roughly 8.4%. As for time point: week 23, last vaccination. Every single dose of the vaccine, 300 ug of mutant IDH1 20-mer peptide, came with topical imiquimod. Sequences were derived from PBMCs, sampled from a glioma patient whose treatment included an IDH1 peptide vaccine. The receptors originated from a woman in her thirties or forties with glioma. Some clones in this sample may be carry-over from other donors' samples.

This chain joins TRBV30 and TRBJ1-4; D gene ambiguous. This CDR3 comprises 13 residues. The V gene lost 2 bases and the J gene lost 8 bases, with 12 bases spanning the gap. Germline loops: CDR1 GTSNPN, CDR2 SVGIG (reference sequence). CDR3 amino acids: CAWSNGWGEKLFF. The CDR3 nucleotides are TGTGCCTGGAGTAACGGTTGGGGAGAAAAACTGTTTTTT.

This chain joins TRBV4-1 and TRBJ2-3, with unresolved D. Trimming removed 0 bases at V and 4 bases at J, with 14 bases between. The CDR3 has 16 amino acids. Germline assignment: CDR1 MGHRA and CDR2 YSYEKL. In nucleotides, the CDR3 is TGCGCCAGCAGCCAAGATCACAGACTGTCCCCAGATACGCAGTATTTT. The encoded protein is CASSQDHRLSPDTQYF.

Points on this clone: One junction end does not reproduce the germline sequence, and a read error may be involved. The chain is built from TRBV7-7 and TRBJ2-5; D is perhaps TRBD2 (6 bases). Germline CDR1 reads SSHAT; CDR2 reads FNYEAQ (reference sequence). CDR3 length equals 14 residues. CDR3 region: CASRYHPGEETQYF. The CDR3 coding sequence is TGTGCTAGCAGATACCACCCGGGGGAAGAGACCCAGTACTTC.

V usage is TRBV7-9 and J usage is TRBJ1-2; D not resolved. V shed 1 base and J shed 7 bases, with 7 bases lying between them. The CDR3 totals 12 residues. The germline V gene encodes CDR1 SEHNR and CDR2 FQNEAQ (reference sequence). The CDR3: CASSLDTTGYTF. The CDR3 DNA follows: TGTGCCAGCAGCTTAGATACGACTGGCTACACCTTC.

The chain links TRBV9 to TRBJ2-1, with D possibly TRBD1 on 5 matching bases. The V end was cut by 6 bases, the J end by 0 bases, with 13 bases between. Germline V CDR1 and CDR2: SGDLS, YYNGEE. This CDR3 region has 15 residues. The CDR3 reads CASTLGPSSYNEQFF. Here the CDR3 DNA reads TGTGCCAGCACCCTGGGGCCGAGCTCCTACAATGAGCAGTTCTTC. Combining the CDR3 with reference TRBV9 and TRBJ2-1 gives the whole variable domain DSGVTQTPKHLITATGQRVTLRCSPRSGDLSVYWYQQSLDQGLQFLIQYYNGEERAKGNILERFSAQQFPDLHSELNLSSLELGDSALYFCASTLGPSSYNEQFFGPGTRLTVL.

This chain's CDR3 is CASSQGFNGYTF. CDR3 sequence (DNA): TGCGCCAGCAGCCAAGGCTTCAATGGCTACACCTTC. J is TRBJ1-2 and V is TRBV4-1; no clear D gene. Germline V gene sequence: CDR1 MGHRA, CDR2 YSYEKL. V lost 1 base and J 6 bases, leaving 6 bases between the germline ends. This CDR3 region has 12 residues.

This clone came up a few times. The chain is built from TRBV6-6 and TRBJ2-5; no definite D call. V gave up 2 bases and J gave up 4 bases, with 2 bases separating them. Germline CDR1 and CDR2: MNHNY and SVGAGI (reference sequence). This CDR3 is 11 amino acids long. This chain's CDR3 is CASSYGETQYF. CDR3 bases: TGTGCCAGCAGTTACGGAGAGACCCAGTACTTC.

The rearrangement joins TRBV5-4 to TRBJ2-7; weak D call: TRBD2 (8 bases). This CDR3 has 15 amino acids. CDR1 and CDR2 from the germline V gene are SGHNT and YYREEE (reference sequence). Trimming shortened V by 3 bases and J by 4 bases, and 17 bases separated the two germline ends. The CDR3 DNA reads as TGTGCCAGCAGCTCGGGGGGGAGGGGGCGGTACGAGCAGTACTTC. Its translation: CASSSGGRGRYEQYF.

The chain has TRBV7-8 and TRBJ1-1; no clear D gene. Germline CDR1 reads SGHVS; CDR2 reads FQNEAQ. The CDR3 runs to 15 residues. V gave up 1 base and J gave up 0 bases, with 9 bases separating them. CDR3 nucleotides: TGTGCCAGCAGCTTAGAGTTAGGACTGAACACTGAAGCTTTCTTT. Its protein product is CASSLELGLNTEAFF.

The V gene is TRBV5-1, the J gene TRBJ1-1, with D possibly matching TRBD1 (5 bases). CDR3 size: 15 residues. From germline, CDR1 is SGHRS and CDR2 YFSETQ. Trimming pared 0 bases from V and 1 base from J, leaving 10 bases between. The CDR3 reads CASSLARVQNTEAFF. The DNA of the CDR3 is TGCGCCAGCAGCTTGGCCAGGGTACAGAACACTGAAGCTTTCTTT.

The J gene is TRBJ2-4, the V gene TRBV18, with D tentatively TRBD1 or TRBD2 (5 bases each). The germline CDR1 and CDR2 sequences are KGHSH and LQKENI. The CDR3 runs 13 residues. With 4 bases removed from V and 7 bases from J, the gap between germline ends came to 11 bases. For the CDR3, the DNA is TGTGCCAGCTCACGGGTGGGGGAGAACATTCAGTACTTC. Protein product: CASSRVGENIQYF.

This chain links TRBV29-1 with TRBJ1-2; D gene uncertain. The V gene's germline CDR1 is SQVTM and CDR2 ANQGSEA. Trimming stripped 7 bases from V and 5 bases from J, with 20 bases between. The CDR3 has 14 residues. CDR3 sequence (DNA): TGCAGCGCCCAAAGCCCCCCGGGCAGTTATGGCTACACCTTC. Translated, it gives CSAQSPPGSYGYTF.

The gene calls are TRBV9 and TRBJ1-1, with a weak D call TRBD1 (5 bases). Germline V gene lookup returns CDR1 SGDLS and CDR2 YYNGEE. Trimming removed 0 bases from V and 4 bases from J, with 13 bases in between. CDR3 length: 15 residues. The CDR3 sequence is CASSVVQGLGTEAFF. In nucleotides, the CDR3 is TGTGCCAGCAGCGTAGTTCAGGGACTGGGCACTGAAGCTTTCTTT.

V is TRBV9 and J is TRBJ2-7; D not resolved. This CDR3 comprises 15 residues. Germline assignment: CDR1 SGDLS and CDR2 YYNGEE. V lost 0 bases and J lost 0, with 10 bases in between. CDR3 coding DNA: TGTGCCAGCAGCGTAGAATGGTCGGCCTCCTACGAGCAGTACTTC. Its translation is CASSVEWSASYEQYF. The full variable domain, rest sourced from reference TRBV9 and TRBJ2-7, is DSGVTQTPKHLITATGQRVTLRCSPRSGDLSVYWYQQSLDQGLQFLIQYYNGEERAKGNILERFSAQQFPDLHSELNLSSLELGDSALYFCASSVEWSASYEQYFGPGTRLTVT.

The V and J genes are TRBV6-1 and TRBJ1-4; no reliable D call. V shed 2 bases and J shed 7 bases, with 17 bases lying between them. CDR1 and CDR2 (germline): MNHNS, SASEGT. CDR3 length equals 16 residues. The CDR3 sequence is CASSETLGRASEKLFF. The DNA of the CDR3 is TGTGCCAGCAGTGAAACGTTAGGGAGGGCGAGTGAAAAACTGTTTTTT.

The CDR3 here is CASRDRVVAGELFF. CDR3 bases: TGTGCCAGCAGAGACAGGGTGGTGGCCGGGGAGCTGTTTTTT. V is TRBV2 and J is TRBJ2-2; the match to TRBD1 covers 7 bases. The germline gives CDR1 SNHLY, CDR2 FYNNEI. There are 14 residues in the CDR3. The ends lost 6 bases at V and 6 bases at J; junction bases unmatched: 7.

The chain combines TRBV2 with TRBJ2-1; a weak D match, TRBD2 (7 bases). Trimming cost V 3 bases and J 6 bases, with 15 bases left between them. The length of the CDR3 is 15 residues. Germline assignment: CDR1 SNHLY and CDR2 FYNNEI. CDR3 protein: CASSDRGGLINEQFF. In nucleotides, the CDR3 is TGTGCCAGCAGTGATAGGGGGGGCCTTATCAATGAGCAGTTCTTC.

This chain uses TRBV11-3 with TRBJ2-2, with D hard to call. V was pared by 7 bases and J by 6 bases, with 15 bases between. In germline, CDR1 is SGHNT, CDR2 YENEEA. The CDR3 contains 14 residues. The CDR3 DNA is TGTGCCAGCAAAACCGCGGCGGTCTCCGGGGAGCTGTTTTTT. This encodes CASKTAAVSGELFF.